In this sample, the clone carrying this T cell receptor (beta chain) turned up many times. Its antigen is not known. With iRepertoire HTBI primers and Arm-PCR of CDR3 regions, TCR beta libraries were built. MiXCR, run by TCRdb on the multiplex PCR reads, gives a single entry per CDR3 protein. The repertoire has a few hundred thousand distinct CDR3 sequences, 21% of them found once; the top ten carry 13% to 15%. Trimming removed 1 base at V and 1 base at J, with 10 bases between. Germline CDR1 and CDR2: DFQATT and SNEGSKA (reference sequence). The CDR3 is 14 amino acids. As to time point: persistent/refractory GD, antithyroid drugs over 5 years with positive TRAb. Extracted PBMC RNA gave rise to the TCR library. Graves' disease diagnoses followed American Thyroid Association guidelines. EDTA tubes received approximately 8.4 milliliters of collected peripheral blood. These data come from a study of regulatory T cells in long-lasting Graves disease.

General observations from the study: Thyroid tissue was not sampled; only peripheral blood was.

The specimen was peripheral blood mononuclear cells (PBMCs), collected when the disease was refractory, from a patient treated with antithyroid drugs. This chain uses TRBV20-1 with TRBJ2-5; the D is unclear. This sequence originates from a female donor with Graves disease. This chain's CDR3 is CSARVRTVQETQYF. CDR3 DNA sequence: TGCAGTGCTAGAGTGAGGACCGTCCAAGAGACCCAGTACTTC.